These 16 T cell receptor beta chains originate from one sample sequenced in a study of CD8 T cells in ankylosing spondylitis. TCRdb analysed the 5' RACE reads with MiXCR anew, one entry per CDR3 protein. The sample shows some 120,000 distinct CDR3 sequences, roughly an eighth of them seen only once. The sequencing input was blood, either unsorted or a sorted T cell fraction (not recorded which). These receptors all come from a female donor with ankylosing spondylitis or in good health (not recorded which).

There are a few counts of this clonotype. This chain connects TRBV7-9 to TRBJ1-2; D is ambiguous. The germline CDR1 and CDR2 sequences are SEHNR and FQNEAQ (reference sequence). The V gene lost 1 base and the J gene lost 3 bases, with 9 bases spanning the gap. This CDR3 is 14 amino acids long. CDR3 sequence reads: CASSLVGPDYGYTF. The CDR3 DNA reads as TGTGCCAGCAGCTTAGTAGGGCCCGACTATGGCTACACCTTC.

Concerning this clonotype: One junction end does not reproduce the germline sequence, and a read error may be involved. V gene TRBV2 combines with J gene TRBJ2-2; maybe TRBD2 (6 bases). This CDR3 region has 15 residues. Germline-derived CDR1 and CDR2 are SNHLY and FYNNEI. CDR3 residues: CASRTGTLNTAELFF. CDR3 in DNA: TGTGCCAGCAGGACCGGGACTTTGAACACCGCGGAGCTGTTTTTT.

The chain employs TRBV30 and TRBJ2-2; TRBD2 might be the D (6 bases). There are 14 residues in the CDR3. V was cut by 4 bases and J by 3 bases, with 12 bases left in between. Germline values: CDR1 GTSNPN, CDR2 SVGIG (reference sequence). The DNA of the CDR3 is TGTGCCTGGAACCGCGGAGGGCACACCGGGGAGCTGTTTTTT. Translating it yields CAWNRGGHTGELFF.

About this clonotype: A read error is possible here, since a much larger clone lies one base away. Here the CDR3 reads CATSRDDGGTGGTQYF. The CDR3 nucleotides are TGTGCCACCAGCAGAGATGACGGGGGGACCGGGGGCACGCAGTATTTT. V usage is TRBV15 and J usage is TRBJ2-3; tentative D call: TRBD2 (7 bases). Per the germline V gene, CDR1 is LNHNV and CDR2 is YYDKDF (reference sequence). V was trimmed by 0 bases and J by 9 bases, leaving 19 bases between them. The CDR3 sequence is 16 residues long.

The CDR3, as DNA: TGCGCCAGCAGCTTGGGTGCGGTAGGATCCTACAATGAGCAGTTCTTC. Protein sequence: CASSLGAVGSYNEQFF. The chain employs TRBV5-1 and TRBJ2-1; D not resolved. The germline CDR1 and CDR2 sequences are SGHRS and YFSETQ. Trimming pared 0 bases from V and 1 base from J, leaving 11 bases between. The length of the CDR3 is 16 residues.

The chain couples TRBV18 to TRBJ1-5, with D uncertain. There are 14 residues in the CDR3. The V gene's germline CDR1 is KGHSH and CDR2 LQKENI. V was pared by 3 bases and J by 2 bases, with 8 bases between. CDR3 region: CASSPMMGNQPQHF. CDR3 DNA: TGTGCCAGCTCACCGATGATGGGCAATCAGCCCCAGCATTTT.

This clonotype has a handful of counts. V usage is TRBV5-6 and J usage is TRBJ2-1; TRBD2 matches 11 bases. Germline assignment: CDR1 SGHDT and CDR2 YYEEEE. V lost 1 base, J lost 6 bases, and 9 bases stayed unmatched. The CDR3 has 17 amino acids. The CDR3, as DNA: TGTGCCAGCAGCTTGCTTAGCGGGGGGGCCAGCGGCAATGAGCAGTTCTTC. Residues: CASSLLSGGASGNEQFF.

This clonotype was picked up many times. The V gene is TRBV5-1, the J gene TRBJ2-5; no definite D call. CDR1 and CDR2 from the germline V gene are SGHRS and YFSETQ. V was trimmed by 5 bases and J by 5 bases, leaving 10 bases between them. The CDR3 runs to 12 residues. CDR3 nucleotide sequence: TGCGCCAGCAGAAGCGACGGCGAGACCCAGTACTTC. Protein sequence: CASRSDGETQYF.

V and J are TRBV12-5 and TRBJ1-5; 9 bases are a match to TRBD1. The ends lost 6 bases at V and 7 bases at J; junction bases unmatched: 4. The CDR3 covers 13 residues. The germline CDR1 and CDR2 sequences are LGHNT and FRNRAP. The CDR3 nucleotides are TGTGCTAGTGGGGGGACAGGGTTGCAGCCCCAGCATTTT. Its translation is CASGGTGLQPQHF.

In its sample, this clonotype was seen many times. This chain uses TRBV7-9 with TRBJ1-1; 8 nucleotides align to TRBD1. The CDR3 consists of 16 residues. Germline lookup yields CDR1 SEHNR and CDR2 FQNEAQ (reference sequence). V was clipped by 5 bases and J by 1 base; unmatched bases: 9. DNA for the CDR3: TGTGCCAGCAGCCCTTTCGGACAGGGCCGGAACACTGAAGCTTTCTTT. It translates to CASSPFGQGRNTEAFF.

This clonotype appeared a few times. This chain connects TRBV7-8 to TRBJ1-1; unclear D gene. The CDR3 is 13 amino acids. From germline, CDR1 is SGHVS and CDR2 FQNEAQ. The germline V and J ends were trimmed by 5 bases and 5 bases, with 12 bases remaining between them. Here the CDR3 DNA reads TGTGCCAGCAGCGCTAAAATGGGTACTGAAGCTTTCTTT. Protein: CASSAKMGTEAFF.

This clonotype has at least ten counts. The CDR3 is CSARILAGEFYNEQFF. The CDR3 region has the DNA TGCAGTGCTAGGATACTAGCGGGGGAATTCTACAATGAGCAGTTCTTC. V usage is TRBV20-1 and J usage is TRBJ2-1, with 11 bases matching TRBD2. With V trimmed by 3 bases and J by 3 bases, 7 bases remained unmatched. Germline V CDR1 and CDR2: DFQATT, SNEGSKA (reference sequence). This CDR3 has 16 amino acids.

This clonotype was detected many times. The rearrangement uses TRBV5-6 and TRBJ2-5, with D perhaps being TRBD1 or TRBD2 (6 bases each). There are 16 residues in the CDR3. Trimming pared 0 bases from V and 2 bases from J, leaving 14 bases between. The germline V gene encodes CDR1 SGHDT and CDR2 YYEEEE. CDR3 nucleotide sequence: TGTGCCAGCAGCTTGGGTAGCGGACAGATTCAAGAGACCCAGTACTTC. Protein: CASSLGSGQIQETQYF. Combining the CDR3 with reference TRBV5-6 and TRBJ2-5 gives the whole variable domain DAGVTQSPTHLIKTRGQQVTLRCSPKSGHDTVSWYQQALGQGPQFIFQYYEEEERQRGNFPDRFSGHQFPNYSSELNVNALLLGDSALYLCASSLGSGQIQETQYFGPGTRLLVL.

This clonotype was observed a handful of times. The rearrangement uses TRBV6-1 and TRBJ2-1, with 7 bases that match TRBD2. This CDR3 spans 16 amino acids. V shed 1 base, J shed 6 bases, and the junction held 9 bases outside the gene matches. CDR1 is MNHNS, CDR2 SASEGT, per germline. CDR3 DNA: TGTGCCAGCAGTGAAGAAGTCAGGGAGGGCGCCAATGAGCAGTTCTTC. Translating gives CASSEEVREGANEQFF.

This clonotype was seen more than once but under ten times. This chain links TRBV27 with TRBJ1-5; unclear D gene. The length of the CDR3 is 13 residues. The V end lost 3 bases, the J end lost 6 bases, and 9 bases lay between the germline ends. CDR1 MNHEY and CDR2 SMNVEV come from the germline V gene (reference sequence). The CDR3 here is CASSFQERQPQHF. CDR3 in DNA: TGTGCCAGCAGTTTTCAGGAGCGTCAGCCCCAGCATTTT.

This clonotype appeared a few times. The chain is built from TRBV12-3 or TRBV12-4 and TRBJ2-3; D is ambiguous. This CDR3 is 12 amino acids long. The V end lost 2 bases, the J end lost 4 bases, and 4 bases lay between the germline ends. The CDR3 DNA reads as TGTGCCAGCAGTTTAAGAGCAGATACGCAGTATTTT. It is translated as CASSLRADTQYF.